This T cell receptor (beta chain) originates from a study of T cells in Graves' hyperthyroidism and ophthalmopathy. Germline assignment: CDR1 GTSNPN and CDR2 SVGIG (reference sequence). The CDR3 consists of 14 residues. Trimming took off 0 bases at V and 3 bases at J, with 9 bases between the two ends. Study conclusions and caveats: Ophthalmopathy could be told apart from stable hyperthyroidism with a 13 V-J model. The blood repertoire included most of the expanded thyroid clonotypes above 0.001.

This clonotype was counted ten times or more. Its target is not known. It was RNA transcripts that yielded the amplified TCR beta CDR3 regions. The HTBI set primed first-round TCR CDR3 RT-PCR. MiXCR was run by TCRdb on the multiplex PCR reads, yielding one entry per CDR3 protein. The profile covers more than 500,000 distinct CDR3 sequences, with 14% to 15% appearing a single time and 4% to 5.5% taken by the ten largest. The specimen sequenced was blood. The chain joins TRBV30 to TRBJ1-5, with D unclear. This clonotype was sampled from a woman aged 35 to 49 with Graves' ophthalmopathy. Here the CDR3 reads CAWSVLGFNQPQHF. In DNA form, the CDR3 reads TGTGCCTGGAGTGTACTAGGGTTCAATCAGCCCCAGCATTTT.